The sequence of this T cell receptor (beta chain) was determined in a study of OX40 agonist ivuxolimab in advanced cancers. Study results and limitations: There were, on average, more expanded clones in CD8+ T cells than in CD4+.

Sampling times: baseline, cycle 4 day 1, cycle 7 day 1. The CDR3 length is 12 residues. Germline V lookup: CDR1 GTSNPN, CDR2 SVGIG (reference sequence). Trimming removed 5 bases at V and 2 bases at J, with 9 bases between. To note about this clone: No antigen is known for it.

Repertoires were generated with immunoSEQ multiplex PCR, while TCRdb's copy carries only in-frame clones and drops some. The repertoire consists of roughly 90,000 clones, with around nine tenths occurring once and the leading ten covering roughly 1.4%. The sequence came from an adult with an advanced solid tumor such as melanoma, head and neck, liver or kidney cancer. The material sequenced was CD4+ or CD8+ T cells sorted from blood, taken in a trial of the OX40 agonist ivuxolimab. The chain couples TRBV30 to TRBJ1-1; D is unresolved. For the CDR3, the DNA is TGTGCCTGGGAAATTGGCAACACTGAAGCTTTCTTT. Its protein product is CAWEIGNTEAFF.